This T cell receptor (beta chain) comes out of a study of liver allograft versus peripheral blood T cells. About the research overall: Liver transplant recipients had T cell receptor repertoires compared between transplanted liver and peripheral blood. Study-wide results and caveats: Peripheral blood T cell receptor repertoires reportedly differed from those found within liver allografts.

After removal of 3 bases from V and 1 base from J, the junction contained 10 bases not matched to a gene. Germline assignment: CDR1 DFQATT and CDR2 SNEGSKA (reference sequence). CDR3 size: 16 residues. TCRdb reprocessed the reads via MiXCR and lists one record per CDR3 protein. The repertoire holds approximately 13,000 distinct CDR3 sequences, 20% to 25% seen once, with approximately 5.5% in the top ten. In regard to this clonotype: Its antigen is not known.

The TCR sequence derives from a human patient who had a liver transplant. Some T cells may have originated in the graft donor. This chain links TRBV20-1 with TRBJ1-2, with 8 bases identical to TRBD1. CDR3 sequence reads: CSASSIQTGVNYGYTF. Written as DNA, the CDR3 is TGCAGTGCTAGTTCTATCCAGACAGGGGTTAACTATGGCTACACCTTC.